This T cell receptor beta chain comes out of a study of CD8 T cells in ankylosing spondylitis. This clonotype has only a few counts. Its antigen is as yet unknown. Broader study findings: Relatively scarce in peripheral blood, disease-linked clones were CD8+. Past studies reported some motif variants in reactive arthritis synovial fluid and blood. The authors reported significant enrichment of disease-linked clones in matched ankylosing spondylitis synovial fluid. What appeared characteristic of ankylosing spondylitis blood was a TCR beta motif of eight highly homologous variants.

For TCR beta, libraries came from quantitative 5'-RACE with molecular barcodes. TCRdb reprocessed the 5' RACE reads with MiXCR, giving one entry per CDR3 protein. The repertoire holds 700,000 to 1,000,000 distinct CDR3 sequences, with approximately 12% as singletons. Germline loops: CDR1 SGHTA, CDR2 FQGNSA. This CDR3 has 14 residues. Losses at the gene ends were 5 bases for V and 4 bases for J; bases not matched to a gene: 4. The clonotype originates from a male donor with ankylosing spondylitis. Sequencing was done on a sample of blood, either unsorted or a sorted T cell fraction (not recorded which). The J gene is TRBJ1-5, the V gene TRBV7-2; 8 bases map to TRBD1. The CDR3 region is CASSVRTGNQPQHF. CDR3 DNA sequence: TGTGCCAGCAGCGTGCGGACAGGGAATCAGCCCCAGCATTTT. Variable domain in full (rest from reference TRBV7-2 and TRBJ1-5): GAGVSQSPSNKVTEKGKDVELRCDPISGHTALYWYRQSLGQGLEFLIYFQGNSAPDKSGLPSDRFSAERTGGSVSTLTIQRTQQEDSAVYLCASSVRTGNQPQHFGDGTRLSIL.